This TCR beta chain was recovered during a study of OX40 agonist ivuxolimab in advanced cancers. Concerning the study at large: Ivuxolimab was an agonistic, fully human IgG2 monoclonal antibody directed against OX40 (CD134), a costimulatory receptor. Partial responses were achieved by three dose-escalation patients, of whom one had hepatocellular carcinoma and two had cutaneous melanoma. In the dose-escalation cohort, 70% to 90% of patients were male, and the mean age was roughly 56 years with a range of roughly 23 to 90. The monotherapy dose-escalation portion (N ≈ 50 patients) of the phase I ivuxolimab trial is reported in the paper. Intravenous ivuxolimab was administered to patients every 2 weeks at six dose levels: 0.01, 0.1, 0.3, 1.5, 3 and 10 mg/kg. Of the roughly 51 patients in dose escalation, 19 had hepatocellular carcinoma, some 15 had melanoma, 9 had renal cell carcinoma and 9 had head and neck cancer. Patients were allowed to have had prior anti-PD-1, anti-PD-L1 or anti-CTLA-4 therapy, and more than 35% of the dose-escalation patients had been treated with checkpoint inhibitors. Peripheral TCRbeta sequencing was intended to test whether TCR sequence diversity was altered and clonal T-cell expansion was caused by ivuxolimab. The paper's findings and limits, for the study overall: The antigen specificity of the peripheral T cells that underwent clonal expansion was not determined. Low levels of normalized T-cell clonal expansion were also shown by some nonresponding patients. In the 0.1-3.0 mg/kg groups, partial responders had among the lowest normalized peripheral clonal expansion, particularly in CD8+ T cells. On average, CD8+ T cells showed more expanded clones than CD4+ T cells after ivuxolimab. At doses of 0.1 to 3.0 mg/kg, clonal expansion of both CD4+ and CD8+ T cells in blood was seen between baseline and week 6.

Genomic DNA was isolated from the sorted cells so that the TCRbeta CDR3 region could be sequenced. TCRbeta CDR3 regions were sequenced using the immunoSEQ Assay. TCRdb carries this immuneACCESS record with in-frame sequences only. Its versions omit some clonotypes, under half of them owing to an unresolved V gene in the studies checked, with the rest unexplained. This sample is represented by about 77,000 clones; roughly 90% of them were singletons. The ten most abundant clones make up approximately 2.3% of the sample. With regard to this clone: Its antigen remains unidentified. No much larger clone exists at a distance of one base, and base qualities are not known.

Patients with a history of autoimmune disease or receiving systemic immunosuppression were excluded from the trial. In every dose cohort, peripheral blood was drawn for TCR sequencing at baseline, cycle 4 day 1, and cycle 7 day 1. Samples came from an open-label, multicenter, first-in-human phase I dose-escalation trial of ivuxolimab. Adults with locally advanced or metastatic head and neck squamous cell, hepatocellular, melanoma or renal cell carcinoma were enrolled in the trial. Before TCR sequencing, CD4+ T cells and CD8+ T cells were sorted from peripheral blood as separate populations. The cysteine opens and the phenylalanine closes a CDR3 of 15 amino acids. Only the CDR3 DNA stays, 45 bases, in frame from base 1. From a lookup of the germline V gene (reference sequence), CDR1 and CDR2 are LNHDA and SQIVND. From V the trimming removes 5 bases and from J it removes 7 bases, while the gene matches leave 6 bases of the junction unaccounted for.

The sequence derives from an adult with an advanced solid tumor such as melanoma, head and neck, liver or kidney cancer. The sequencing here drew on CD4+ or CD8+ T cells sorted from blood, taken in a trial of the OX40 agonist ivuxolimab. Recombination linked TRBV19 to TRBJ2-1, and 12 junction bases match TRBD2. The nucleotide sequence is TGTGCCAGTAGTCCCAGGACTAGCGGGACAAATGAGCAGTTCTTC. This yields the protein CASSPRTSGTNEQFF. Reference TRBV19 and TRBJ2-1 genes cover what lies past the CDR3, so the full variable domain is DGGITQSPKYLFRKEGQNVTLSCEQNLNHDAMYWYRQDPGQGLRLIYYSQIVNDFQKGDIAEGYSVSREKKESFPLTVTSAQKNPTAFYLCASSPRTSGTNEQFFGPGTRLTVL.